Sequencing of this TCR beta chain was carried out in a study of blood T cell repertoires in COVID-19. The wider study: T cells, B-cell-depleted T cells, or PBMCs provided the cDNA or gDNA that served as material.

The germline V gene has CDR1 MNHEY and CDR2 SVGEGT. Trimming took 6 bases from V and 4 from J; bases not matched to a gene: 11. The length of the CDR3 is 16 residues. In the study's own analysis: It was from reference gene primer amplification that nucleated cell counts were estimated. The data were produced by immunoSEQ multiplex PCR, yet TCRdb's version contains in-frame clones alone and is incomplete. That table is the source of V, J and clone size, and D and trimming were worked out from the DNA. The profile shows 150,000 to 200,000 clones, approximately 85% of them singletons. The rearrangement joins TRBV6-2 or TRBV6-3 to TRBJ1-5, with 8 bases that match TRBD1. This clonotype was sampled from a woman aged 55 to 70 with acute or convalescent COVID-19. The sample taken for sequencing was peripheral blood. The CDR3 DNA reads as TGTGCCAGCAGCCGGAATCAGGGGGCAGGGAATCAGCCCCAGCATTTT. This encodes CASSRNQGAGNQPQHF.